Sequencing of this TCR beta chain was carried out in a study of blood T cells in healthy people across ages. The study, taken as a whole, reports: Versus aged donors, long-lived donors had higher diversity and more naive CD4+ cells. A roughly linear fall in TCR beta diversity per million T cells was seen with increasing age.

As concerns this clonotype: Its antigen is undetermined.

The authors ran a second PCR of roughly 7 to 11 cycles using a sample-barcoded 5' primer and a J-beta primer mix. TCRdb fed the 5' RACE reads into MiXCR, producing one record per CDR3 protein. The sample lists about a million distinct CDR3 sequences, roughly 51% seen once, with about a fifth in the top ten. Per-sample PBMC isolation yielded at least 6.5 million cells. The source of this sequence is an older woman in good health. The sequencing sample was made of blood.

The CDR3 region is CSAPGTGDEKLFF. The CDR3 DNA reads TGCAGTGCTCCCGGGACAGGGGATGAAAAACTGTTTTTT. The J gene is TRBJ1-4, the V gene TRBV20-1; 10 nucleotides align to TRBD1. This CDR3 is 13 amino acids long. Germline CDR1 and CDR2: DFQATT and SNEGSKA (reference sequence). Germline trimming cut 5 bases from V and 6 bases from J; bases unmatched to any gene: 3.